This T cell receptor (beta chain) was profiled in a study of blood T cell repertoires in COVID-19. Overall study context: COVID-19 samples from acute and convalescent phases originated in the United States, Italy and Spain.

Under the authors' procedure: Amplification of reference gene primers was used by the study to estimate nucleated cell counts. Generated by immunoSEQ multiplex PCR, the TCRdb table keeps only in-frame clones and is missing some. V, J and clone size were drawn from that table, and D and trimming were deduced from the DNA. This table has more than 25,000 clones, around 87% appearing once. Trimming pared 10 bases from V and 4 bases from J, leaving 19 bases between. Germline CDR1 is MNHEY and CDR2 is SMNVEV (reference sequence). The length of the CDR3 is 14 residues. The chain recombines TRBV27 with TRBJ1-2, with D possibly being TRBD1 (6 bases). The sequencing input was peripheral blood. This receptor was obtained from a man in his sixties with active COVID-19. CDR3 coding DNA: TGTGCCACAAAAACAGGGAGCAACGCCTATGGCTACACCTTC. Its protein product is CATKTGSNAYGYTF.